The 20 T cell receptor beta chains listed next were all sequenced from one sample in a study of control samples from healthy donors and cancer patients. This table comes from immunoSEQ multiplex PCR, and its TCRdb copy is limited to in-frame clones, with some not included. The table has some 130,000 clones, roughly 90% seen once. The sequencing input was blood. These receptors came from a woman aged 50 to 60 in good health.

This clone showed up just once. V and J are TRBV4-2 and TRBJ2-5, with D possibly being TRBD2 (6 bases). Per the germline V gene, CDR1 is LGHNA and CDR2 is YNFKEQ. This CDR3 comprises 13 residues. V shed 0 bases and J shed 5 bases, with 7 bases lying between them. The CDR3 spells CASSQEGRETQYF. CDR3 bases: TGTGCCAGCAGCCAAGAGGGGAGGGAGACCCAGTACTTC.

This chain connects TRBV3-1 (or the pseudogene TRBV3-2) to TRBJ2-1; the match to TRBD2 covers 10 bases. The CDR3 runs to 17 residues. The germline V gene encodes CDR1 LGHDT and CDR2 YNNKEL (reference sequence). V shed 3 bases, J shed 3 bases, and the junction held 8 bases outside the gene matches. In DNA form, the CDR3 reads TGTGCCAGCAGCCACCTGATTAGCGGGGGGCTCTACAATGAGCAGTTCTTC. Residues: CASSHLISGGLYNEQFF.

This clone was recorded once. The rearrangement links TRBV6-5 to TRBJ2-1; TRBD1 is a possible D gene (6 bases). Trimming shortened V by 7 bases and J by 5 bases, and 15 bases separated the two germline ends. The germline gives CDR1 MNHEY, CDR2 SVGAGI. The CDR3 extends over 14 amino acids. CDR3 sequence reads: CASNLGTQNNEQFF. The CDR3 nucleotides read TGTGCCAGCAACCTAGGGACACAAAACAATGAGCAGTTCTTC.

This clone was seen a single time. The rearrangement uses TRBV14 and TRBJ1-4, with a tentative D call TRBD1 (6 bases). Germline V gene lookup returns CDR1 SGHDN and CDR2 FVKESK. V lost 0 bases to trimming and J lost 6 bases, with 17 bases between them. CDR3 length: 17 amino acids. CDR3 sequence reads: CASSQDGGTGLYEKLFF. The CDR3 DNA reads TGTGCCAGCAGCCAAGATGGGGGAACAGGGTTATATGAAAAACTGTTTTTT.

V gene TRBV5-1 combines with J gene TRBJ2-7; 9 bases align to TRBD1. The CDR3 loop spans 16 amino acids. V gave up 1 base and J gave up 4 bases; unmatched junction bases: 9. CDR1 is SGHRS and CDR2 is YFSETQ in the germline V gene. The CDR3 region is CASSLYPTDRGYEQYF. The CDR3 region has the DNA TGCGCCAGCAGCTTGTATCCGACGGACAGGGGATACGAGCAGTACTTC.

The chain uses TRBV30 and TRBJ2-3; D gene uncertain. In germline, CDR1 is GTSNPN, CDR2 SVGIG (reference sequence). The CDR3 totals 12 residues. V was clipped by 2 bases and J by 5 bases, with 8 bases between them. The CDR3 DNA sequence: TGTGCCTGGAGTTTAGGTAGAGATACGCAGTATTTT. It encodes CAWSLGRDTQYF.

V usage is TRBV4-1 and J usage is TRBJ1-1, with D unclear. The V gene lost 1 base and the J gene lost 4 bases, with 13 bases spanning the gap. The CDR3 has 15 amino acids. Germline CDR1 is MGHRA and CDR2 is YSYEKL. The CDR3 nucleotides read TGCGCCAGCAGCCAAGGGGCCGCCACGGCCACTGAAGCTTTCTTT. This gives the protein CASSQGAATATEAFF.

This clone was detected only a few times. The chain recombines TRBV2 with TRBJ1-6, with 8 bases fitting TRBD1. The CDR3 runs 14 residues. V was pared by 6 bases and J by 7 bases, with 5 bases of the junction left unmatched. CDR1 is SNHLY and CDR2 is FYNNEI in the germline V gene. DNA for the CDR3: TGTGCCAGCAGCCGGGACAGGCGGAATTCACCCCTCCACTTT. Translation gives CASSRDRRNSPLHF.

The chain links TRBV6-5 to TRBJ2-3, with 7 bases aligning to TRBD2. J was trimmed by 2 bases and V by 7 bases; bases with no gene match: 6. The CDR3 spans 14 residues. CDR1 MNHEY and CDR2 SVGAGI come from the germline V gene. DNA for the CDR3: TGTGCCAGCATGGGCCTAGCGGACACAGATACGCAGTATTTT. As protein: CASMGLADTDTQYF.

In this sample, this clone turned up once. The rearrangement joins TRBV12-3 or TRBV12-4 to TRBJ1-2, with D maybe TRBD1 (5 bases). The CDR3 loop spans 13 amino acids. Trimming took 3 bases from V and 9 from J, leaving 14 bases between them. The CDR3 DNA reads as TGTGCCAGCAGTTTCGGTCAGGGTGATCGCTACACCTTC. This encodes CASSFGQGDRYTF.

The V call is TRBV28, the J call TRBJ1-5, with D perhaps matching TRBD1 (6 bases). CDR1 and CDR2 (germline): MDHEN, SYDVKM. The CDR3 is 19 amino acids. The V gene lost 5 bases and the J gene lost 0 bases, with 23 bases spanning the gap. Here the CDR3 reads CASSLGGRAGLYSNQPQHF. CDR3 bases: TGTGCCAGCAGTCTTGGGGGCAGGGCCGGGCTCTATAGCAATCAGCCCCAGCATTTT.

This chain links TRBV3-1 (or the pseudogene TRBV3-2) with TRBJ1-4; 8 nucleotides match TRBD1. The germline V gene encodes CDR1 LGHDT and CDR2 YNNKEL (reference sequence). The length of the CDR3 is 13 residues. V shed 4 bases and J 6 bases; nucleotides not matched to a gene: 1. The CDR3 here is CASSLQGDEKLFF. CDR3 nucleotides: TGTGCCAGCAGCCTACAGGGGGATGAAAAACTGTTTTTT.

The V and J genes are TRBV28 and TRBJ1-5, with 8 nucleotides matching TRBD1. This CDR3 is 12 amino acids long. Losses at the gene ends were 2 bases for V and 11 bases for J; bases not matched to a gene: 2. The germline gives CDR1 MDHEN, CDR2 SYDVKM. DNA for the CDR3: TGTGCCAGCAGTTTACGACAGGGGTCCCAGCATTTT. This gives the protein CASSLRQGSQHF.

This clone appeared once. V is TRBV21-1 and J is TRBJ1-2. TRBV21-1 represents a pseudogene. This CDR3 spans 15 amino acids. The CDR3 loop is CASSKGSITHYGYTF. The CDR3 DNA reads TGTGCCAGCAGCAAAGGGTCCATCACTCACTATGGCTACACCTTC.

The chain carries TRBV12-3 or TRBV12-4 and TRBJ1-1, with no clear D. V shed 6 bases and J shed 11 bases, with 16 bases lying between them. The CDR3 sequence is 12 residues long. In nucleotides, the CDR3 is TGTGCCAGCAGCCCTGCGGTTGGATGGGCTTTCTTT. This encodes CASSPAVGWAFF.

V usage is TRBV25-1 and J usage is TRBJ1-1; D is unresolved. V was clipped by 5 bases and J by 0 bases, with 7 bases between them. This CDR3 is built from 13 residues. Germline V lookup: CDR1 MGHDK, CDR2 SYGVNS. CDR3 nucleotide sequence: TGTGCCAGCAGTATGAGTTTGAACACTGAAGCTTTCTTT. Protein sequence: CASSMSLNTEAFF.

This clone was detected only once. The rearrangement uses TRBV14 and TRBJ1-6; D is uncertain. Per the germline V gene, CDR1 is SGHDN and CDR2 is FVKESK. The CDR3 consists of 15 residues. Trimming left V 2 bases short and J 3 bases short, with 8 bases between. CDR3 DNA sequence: TGTGCCAGCAGCCAAAAACAGTTCTATAATTCACCCCTCCACTTT. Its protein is CASSQKQFYNSPLHF.

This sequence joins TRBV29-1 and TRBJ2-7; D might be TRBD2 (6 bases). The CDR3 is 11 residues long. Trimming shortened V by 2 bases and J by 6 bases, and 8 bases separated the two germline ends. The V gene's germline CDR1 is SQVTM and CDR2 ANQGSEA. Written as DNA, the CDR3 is TGCAGCGTTGAAAGCGGGCGCGAGCAGTACTTC. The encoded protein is CSVESGREQYF.

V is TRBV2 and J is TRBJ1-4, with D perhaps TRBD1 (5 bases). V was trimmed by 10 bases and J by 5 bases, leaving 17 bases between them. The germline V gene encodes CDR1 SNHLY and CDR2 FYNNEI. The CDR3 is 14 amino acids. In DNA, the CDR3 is TGTGCCACCGGCAACCGGGGCCCGAATGAAAAACTGTTTTTT. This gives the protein CATGNRGPNEKLFF.

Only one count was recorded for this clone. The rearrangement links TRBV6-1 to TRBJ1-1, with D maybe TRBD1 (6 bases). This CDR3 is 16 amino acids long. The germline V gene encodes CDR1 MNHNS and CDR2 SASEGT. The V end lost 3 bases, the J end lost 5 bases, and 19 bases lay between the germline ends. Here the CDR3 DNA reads TGTGCCAGCAGTGATGAGGCCAGGGGAAGTTGGACTGAAGCTTTCTTT. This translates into CASSDEARGSWTEAFF.